What follows are 27 T cell receptor beta chains derived from one specimen sequenced in a study of blood T cell repertoires in COVID-19. Using immunoSEQ multiplex PCR, the repertoire was profiled, and TCRdb retains in-frame clones only, with some absent. The repertoire consists of some 39,000 clones, with 76% occurring once and the leading ten covering 27%. The source material was peripheral blood. The receptors here all came from a man older than 75 with acute or convalescent COVID-19.

This clone occurred once. The V call is TRBV2, the J call TRBJ2-1, with TRBD1 matching 9 bases. This CDR3 is built from 13 residues. Germline-derived CDR1 and CDR2 are SNHLY and FYNNEI. V dropped 6 bases and J dropped 8; count of bases not matched to a gene: 5. The CDR3 region has the DNA TGTGCCAGCAGGGACAGGGGAGGGGATGAGCAGTTCTTC. Its translation is CASRDRGGDEQFF.

The rearrangement joins TRBV7-3 to TRBJ2-5; 7 nucleotides agree with TRBD2. Germline CDR1 reads SGHTA; CDR2 reads FQGTGA. This CDR3 is built from 15 residues. Trimming removed 4 bases from V and 4 bases from J; junction bases left unmatched: 9. The CDR3 DNA is TGTGCCAGCAGCTCCGCGGGGGTCCGTGGAGAGACCCAGTACTTC. It yields the protein CASSSAGVRGETQYF. The variable domain in full, completed from reference TRBV7-3 and TRBJ2-5, reads GAGVSQTPSNKVTEKGKYVELRCDPISGHTALYWYRQSLGQGPEFLIYFQGTGAADDSGLPNDRFFAVRPEGSVSTLKIQRTERGDSAVYLCASSSAGVRGETQYFGPGTRLLVL.

About this clone: The junction does not match germline at one end; this may be a read error. J is TRBJ2-7 and V is TRBV7-2, with D possibly being TRBD1 (6 bases). CDR3 length: 14 residues. Germline V CDR1 and CDR2: SGHTA, FQGNSA. CDR3 nucleotides: TGTGCCAGCACCCTTACCCCGGACAGCTACGGGCAGTACTTC. Amino acid sequence: CASTLTPDSYGQYF.

This chain connects TRBV6-5 to TRBJ2-7; 9 bases are a match to TRBD1. The CDR3 consists of 15 residues. Losses at the gene ends were 0 bases for V and 6 bases for J; bases not matched to a gene: 6. CDR1 is MNHEY and CDR2 is SVGAGI in the germline V gene. CDR3 region: CASSYSLGQGFEQYF. The CDR3 DNA reads TGTGCCAGCAGTTACTCTCTCGGACAGGGGTTCGAGCAGTACTTC.

The chain has TRBV7-3 and TRBJ2-1; D might be TRBD2 (5 bases). The CDR3 has 14 amino acids. Germline lookup yields CDR1 SGHTA and CDR2 FQGTGA. V lost 5 bases, J lost 6 bases, and 14 bases lay in between. CDR3: CASSIGAGANEQFF. Here the CDR3 DNA reads TGTGCCAGCAGCATCGGTGCGGGTGCCAATGAGCAGTTCTTC.

The chain has TRBV5-1 and TRBJ1-1, with D possibly TRBD1 on 5 matching bases. CDR3 length: 15 amino acids. The V gene's germline CDR1 is SGHRS and CDR2 YFSETQ. The V end lost 6 bases, the J end lost 4 bases, and 19 bases lay between the germline ends. The CDR3 here is CASTPSTGGGTEAFF. The CDR3 coding sequence is TGCGCCAGCACGCCTTCCACGGGGGGAGGCACTGAAGCTTTCTTT.

This chain uses TRBV5-4 with TRBJ2-5, with TRBD2 matching over 8 bases. V lost 1 base to trimming and J lost 0 bases; unmatched junction nucleotides: 2. The germline V gene encodes CDR1 SGHNT and CDR2 YYREEE (reference sequence). The CDR3 spans 15 residues. CDR3 residues: CASSLTGGNQETQYF. The CDR3 nucleotides read TGTGCCAGCAGCTTGACGGGGGGGAACCAAGAGACCCAGTACTTC. Variable domain in full (rest from reference TRBV5-4 and TRBJ2-5): ETGVTQSPTHLIKTRGQQVTLRCSSQSGHNTVSWYQQALGQGPQFIFQYYREEENGRGNFPPRFSGLQFPNYSSELNVNALELDDSALYLCASSLTGGNQETQYFGPGTRLLVL.

This clone was picked up a small number of times. The chain carries TRBV6-2 or TRBV6-3 and TRBJ2-1, with D unresolved. The CDR3 contains 14 residues. Germline assignment: CDR1 MNHEY and CDR2 SVGEGT. With 3 bases removed from V and 4 bases from J, the gap between germline ends came to 10 bases. In DNA form, the CDR3 reads TGTGCCAGCAGTTATAGCCGCCAATACAATGAGCAGTTCTTC. It is translated as CASSYSRQYNEQFF.

The chain joins TRBV2 to TRBJ1-3; TRBD1 aligns across 9 bases. The CDR3 covers 15 residues. J gave up 1 base and V 4 bases, and 2 bases lay outside the gene matches. The germline gives CDR1 SNHLY, CDR2 FYNNEI. CDR3 sequence (DNA): TGTGCCAGCAGTGCGGGGACAGGGTCTGGAAACACCATATATTTT. This sequence encodes CASSAGTGSGNTIYF.

This sequence joins TRBV19 and TRBJ1-4; tentative D call: TRBD1 (6 bases). CDR3 size: 13 residues. V was clipped by 8 bases and J by 6 bases, with 13 bases between them. From germline, CDR1 is LNHDA and CDR2 SQIVND (reference sequence). The CDR3: CASHRDKDEKLFF. CDR3 nucleotides: TGTGCCAGTCACCGGGACAAAGATGAAAAACTGTTTTTT.

The chain combines TRBV12-3 or TRBV12-4 with TRBJ1-5; D ambiguous. The CDR3 is made up of 12 amino acids. V was clipped by 10 bases and J by 7 bases, with 14 bases between them. The DNA of the CDR3 is TGTGCCACCCCGAACTCGGTGCAGCCCCAGCATTTT. The encoded protein is CATPNSVQPQHF.

This chain uses TRBV28 with TRBJ1-1, with D perhaps TRBD1 (5 bases). This CDR3 is built from 14 residues. V was clipped by 2 bases and J by 0 bases, with 7 bases between them. Germline loops: CDR1 MDHEN, CDR2 SYDVKM. The CDR3 protein is CASSLQGMNTEAFF. The CDR3 nucleotides are TGTGCCAGCAGTTTACAGGGTATGAACACTGAAGCTTTCTTT.

DNA for the CDR3: TGTGCCAGCAGCCAAACAGGCCGCAATCAGCCCCAGCATTTT. This encodes CASSQTGRNQPQHF. The V and J genes are TRBV3-1 (or the pseudogene TRBV3-2) and TRBJ1-5, with a possible D match to TRBD1 (5 bases). The CDR3 runs to 14 residues. Germline CDR1 reads LGHDT; CDR2 reads YNNKEL (reference sequence). V dropped 2 bases and J dropped 2 bases, with 7 bases sitting between them.

The chain uses TRBV29-1 and TRBJ2-5; 10 bases agree with TRBD2. With V trimmed by 5 bases and J by 4 bases, 1 base remained unmatched. This CDR3 is 12 amino acids long. Germline V lookup: CDR1 SQVTM, CDR2 ANQGSEA. The chain's CDR3 is CSVRLAGETQYF. CDR3 coding DNA: TGCAGCGTTAGACTAGCGGGAGAGACCCAGTACTTC. Full variable domain (rest looked up from reference TRBV29-1 and TRBJ2-5): SAVISQKPSRDICQRGTSLTIQCQVDSQVTMMFWYRQQPGQSLTLIATANQGSEATYESGFVIDKFPISRPNLTFSTLTVSNMSPEDSSIYLCSVRLAGETQYFGPGTRLLVL.

This clone occurred a few times. V and J are TRBV7-2 and TRBJ1-3; the D is unclear. V dropped 5 bases and J dropped 4 bases, with 12 bases sitting between them. The CDR3 has 14 amino acids. Germline V gives CDR1 SGHTA, CDR2 FQGNSA. CDR3 bases: TGTGCCAGCAGCCGCAGCTTACAGGGAAACACCATATATTTT. Protein product: CASSRSLQGNTIYF.

The rearrangement uses TRBV29-1 and TRBJ2-7, with 8 bases aligning to TRBD1. This CDR3 comprises 15 residues. The germline V gene encodes CDR1 SQVTM and CDR2 ANQGSEA. The V gene end was trimmed by 0 bases and the J gene end by 3 bases; junction bases not matched to a gene: 7. CDR3 DNA sequence: TGCAGCGTTGAAGATCGGCAGGGGGCGGTCTACGAGCAGTACTTC. This codes for CSVEDRQGAVYEQYF.

V and J are TRBV11-2 and TRBJ1-1, with 12 positions matching TRBD1. This CDR3 contains 14 residues. Trimming took 8 bases from V and 4 from J; bases not matched to a gene: 5. The germline V gene has CDR1 SGHAT and CDR2 FQNNGV. The CDR3, as DNA: TGTGCCAGCTGCAGGGACAGGGGGCTCACTGAAGCTTTCTTT. It is translated as CASCRDRGLTEAFF.

The chain is built from TRBV1 and TRBJ1-3; the table's TRBD1 call for D was not verified on the DNA. TRBV1 is designated a pseudogene. This CDR3 contains 19 residues. CDR3 amino acids: CTSSQDEETGDTSGNTIYF. CDR3 bases: TGCACCAGCAGCCAAGATGAGGAGACAGGTGACACTTCTGGAAACACCATATATTTT.

This clone was observed a handful of times. The chain joins TRBV19 to TRBJ1-2; perhaps TRBD1 as D (5 bases). The germline V gene encodes CDR1 LNHDA and CDR2 SQIVND (reference sequence). The CDR3 runs 14 residues. V gave up 3 bases and J gave up 4 bases, with 12 bases separating them. CDR3 amino acids: CASSMGQIGYGYTF. DNA of the CDR3: TGTGCCAGTAGTATGGGGCAAATCGGCTATGGCTACACCTTC.

The chain joins TRBV11-2 to TRBJ2-3, with TRBD1 matching 7 bases. CDR3 length equals 15 residues. V lost 5 bases and J lost 0; bases outside the gene matches: 5. CDR1 SGHAT and CDR2 FQNNGV come from the germline V gene. The CDR3 DNA is TGTGCCAGCAGCCCTGGGACAGCCAGCACAGATACGCAGTATTTT. This encodes CASSPGTASTDTQYF.

This clone came up a few times. This chain links TRBV2 with TRBJ2-7; D is unresolved. There are 11 residues in the CDR3. Germline V gives CDR1 SNHLY, CDR2 FYNNEI. V was trimmed by 6 bases and J by 6 bases, leaving 9 bases between them. The CDR3 coding sequence is TGTGCCAGCAGCCAGTCACCCGAGCAGTACTTC. This codes for CASSQSPEQYF. Combining the CDR3 with reference TRBV2 and TRBJ2-7 gives the whole variable domain EPEVTQTPSHQVTQMGQEVILRCVPISNHLYFYWYRQILGQKVEFLVSFYNNEISEKSEIFDDQFSVERPDGSNFTLKIRSTKLEDSAMYFCASSQSPEQYFGPGTRLTVT.

In its sample, this clone was seen a few times. The CDR3 reads CASTPTTSNYGYTF. Here the CDR3 DNA reads TGTGCCAGCACTCCGACTACTTCTAACTATGGCTACACCTTC. The chain links TRBV2 to TRBJ1-2; D is undetermined. V lost 7 bases and J lost 0, with 12 bases in between. Germline V lookup: CDR1 SNHLY, CDR2 FYNNEI. CDR3 size: 14 residues.

This clone has a handful of counts. The chain is built from TRBV2 and TRBJ2-1, with 7 bases identical to TRBD1. V lost 4 bases to trimming and J lost 4 bases; unmatched junction nucleotides: 4. There are 14 residues in the CDR3. Germline assignment: CDR1 SNHLY and CDR2 FYNNEI. CDR3 nucleotides: TGTGCCAGCAGTGCCGGGACAGAATACAATGAGCAGTTCTTC. This sequence encodes CASSAGTEYNEQFF.

The chain links TRBV5-4 to TRBJ2-3; 8 nucleotides line up with TRBD2. The V gene's germline CDR1 is SGHNT and CDR2 YYREEE (reference sequence). Trimming cost V 2 bases and J 2 bases; bases outside gene matches: 7. There are 16 residues in the CDR3. CDR3 DNA sequence: TGTGCCAGCAGCTTAAAGCTAGCGGGCAACACAGATACGCAGTATTTT. This codes for CASSLKLAGNTDTQYF.

The DNA for the CDR3 is TGTGCCAGCAGTTGGACAGGGGGCTCGAGCACTGAAGCTTTCTTT. Translating gives CASSWTGGSSTEAFF. V and J are TRBV28 and TRBJ1-1; 11 nucleotides align to TRBD1. CDR3 size: 15 residues. Germline lookup yields CDR1 MDHEN and CDR2 SYDVKM. Trimming cost V 4 bases and J 4 bases; bases outside gene matches: 5. The variable domain in full, completed from reference TRBV28 and TRBJ1-1, reads DVKVTQSSRYLVKRTGEKVFLECVQDMDHENMFWYRQDPGLGLRLIYFSYDVKMKEKGDIPEGYSVSREKKERFSLILESASTNQTSMYLCASSWTGGSSTEAFFGQGTRLTVV.

The rearrangement joins TRBV15 to TRBJ1-3; 10 bases line up with TRBD1. Germline V CDR1 and CDR2: LNHNV, YYDKDF (reference sequence). This CDR3 contains 17 residues. V trimming: 6 bases; J trimming: 0 bases; junction bases outside the gene matches: 8. The DNA of the CDR3 is TGTGCCACCAGACTTGACAGGGGGCCCTTCTCTGGAAACACCATATATTTT. Translation: CATRLDRGPFSGNTIYF. The variable domain in full, completed from reference TRBV15 and TRBJ1-3, reads DAMVIQNPRYQVTQFGKPVTLSCSQTLNHNVMYWYQQKSSQAPKLLFHYYDKDFNNEADTPDNFQSRRPNTSFCFLDIRSPGLGDTAMYLCATRLDRGPFSGNTIYFGEGSWLTVV.

J is TRBJ2-3 and V is TRBV5-1; D not certain. The CDR3 spans 14 residues. The V gene's germline CDR1 is SGHRS and CDR2 YFSETQ. Trimming removed 6 bases at V and 9 bases at J, with 20 bases between. This chain's CDR3 is CASTPPMGDPTQYF. Here the CDR3 DNA reads TGCGCCAGCACCCCCCCCATGGGCGACCCAACGCAGTATTTT.